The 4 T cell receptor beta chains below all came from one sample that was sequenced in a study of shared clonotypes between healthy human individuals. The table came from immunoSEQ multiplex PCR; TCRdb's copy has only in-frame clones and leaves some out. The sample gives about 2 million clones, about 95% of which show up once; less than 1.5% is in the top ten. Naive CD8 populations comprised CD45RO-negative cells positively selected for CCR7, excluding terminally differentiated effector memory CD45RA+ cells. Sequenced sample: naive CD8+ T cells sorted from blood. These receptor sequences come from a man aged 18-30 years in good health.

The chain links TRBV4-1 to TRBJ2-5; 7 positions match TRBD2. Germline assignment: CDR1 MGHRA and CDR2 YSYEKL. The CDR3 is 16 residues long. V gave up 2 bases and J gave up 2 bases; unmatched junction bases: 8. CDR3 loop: CASSQKSGRGQETQYF. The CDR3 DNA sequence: TGCGCCAGCAGCCAAAAATCGGGGAGGGGACAAGAGACCCAGTACTTC.

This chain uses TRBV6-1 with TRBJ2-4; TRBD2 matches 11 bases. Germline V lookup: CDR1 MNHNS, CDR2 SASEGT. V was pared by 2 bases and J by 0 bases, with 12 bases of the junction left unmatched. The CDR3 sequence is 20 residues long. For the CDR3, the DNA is TGTGCCAGCAGTGAAAAGTCTAGCGGGAGGTCCCTTTTAGCCAAAAACATTCAGTACTTC. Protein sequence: CASSEKSSGRSLLAKNIQYF.

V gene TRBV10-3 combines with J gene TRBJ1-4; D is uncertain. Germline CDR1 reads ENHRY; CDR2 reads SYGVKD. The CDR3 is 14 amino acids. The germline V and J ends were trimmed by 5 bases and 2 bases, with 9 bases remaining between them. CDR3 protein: CAISQEFTNEKLFF. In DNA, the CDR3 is TGTGCCATCAGTCAGGAGTTCACTAATGAAAAACTGTTTTTT.

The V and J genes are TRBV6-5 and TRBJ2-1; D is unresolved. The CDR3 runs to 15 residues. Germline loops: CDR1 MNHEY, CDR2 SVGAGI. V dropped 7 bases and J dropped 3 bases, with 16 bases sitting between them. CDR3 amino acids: CASTTRWVDYNEQFF. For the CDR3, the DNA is TGTGCCAGCACCACCCGGTGGGTTGACTACAATGAGCAGTTCTTC.